Listed below are T cell receptor beta chains from one sample, sequenced in a study of blood T cell repertoires in COVID-19. Here immunoSEQ multiplex PCR was the method, and the copy in TCRdb shows in-frame clones only, minus some. The sample shows tens of thousands of clones, 70% to 90% of them seen only once. The specimen was peripheral blood. All receptors come from a human donor in a cohort sampled during active COVID-19. Both conserved end residues are part of each CDR3. The order of the fields is CDR3 protein, CDR3 DNA, V gene, clone size, J gene, D gene. The D gene is left open where the match is weak. The size of a clone is reported for some rows only, either as once, few or many, or as a class for expanded clones.

CDR3 protein: CASSSHPNRGHSYEQYF
CDR3 DNA: TGTGCCAGCAGTTCCCACCCGAACAGGGGGCATAGTTACGAGCAGTACTTC
V gene: TRBV27
clone size: .
J gene: TRBJ2-7
D gene: TRBD1

CDR3 protein: CACQAGGNQPQHF
CDR3 DNA: TGTGCCTGCCAAGCAGGTGGCAATCAGCCCCAGCATTTT
V gene: TRBV30
clone size: .
J gene: TRBJ1-5
D gene: .

CDR3 protein: CASSQDFWQVNTEAFF
CDR3 DNA: TGTGCCAGCAGCCAAGATTTTTGGCAGGTGAACACTGAAGCTTTCTTT
V gene: TRBV4-2
clone size: .
J gene: TRBJ1-1
D gene: .

CDR3 protein: CASSYSTGITDTQYF
CDR3 DNA: TGTGCCAGCAGTTACTCGACAGGAATCACAGATACGCAGTATTTT
V gene: TRBV6-6
clone size: .
J gene: TRBJ2-3
D gene: .

CDR3 protein: CASSLRGQPNTEAFF
CDR3 DNA: TGTGCCAGCAGCTTAAGGGGCCAACCAAATACTGAAGCTTTCTTT
V gene: TRBV7-3
clone size: .
J gene: TRBJ1-1
D gene: .

CDR3 protein: CASSLYTGNYGYTF
CDR3 DNA: TGTGCCAGCAGTTTATACACGGGTAACTATGGCTACACCTTC
V gene: TRBV28
clone size: few
J gene: TRBJ1-2
D gene: .

CDR3 protein: CASSYATGKNQPQHF
CDR3 DNA: TGTGCCAGCAGTTACGCCACAGGGAAGAACCAGCCCCAGCATTTT
V gene: TRBV6-6
clone size: .
J gene: TRBJ1-5
D gene: .

CDR3 protein: CAISGTGIYGYTF
CDR3 DNA: TGTGCCATCAGTGGGACAGGGATCTATGGCTACACCTTC
V gene: TRBV10-3
clone size: .
J gene: TRBJ1-2
D gene: TRBD1

CDR3 protein: CATSRGQGPWDTIYF
CDR3 DNA: TGTGCCACCAGCAGAGGACAGGGCCCGTGGGACACCATATATTTT
V gene: TRBV15
clone size: .
J gene: TRBJ1-3
D gene: TRBD1

CDR3 protein: CATRLTQGGYGGELFF
CDR3 DNA: TGTGCCACCAGGCTTACCCAGGGGGGCTATGGCGGGGAGCTGTTTTTT
V gene: TRBV28
clone size: .
J gene: TRBJ2-2
D gene: .

CDR3 protein: CASSLVGGEGETQYF
CDR3 DNA: TGCGCCAGCAGCTTGGTAGGAGGAGAGGGAGAGACCCAGTACTTC
V gene: TRBV5-1
clone size: .
J gene: TRBJ2-5
D gene: .

CDR3 protein: CSGTGWSTEAFF
CDR3 DNA: TGCAGCGGGACAGGCTGGAGCACTGAAGCTTTCTTT
V gene: TRBV29-1
clone size: .
J gene: TRBJ1-1
D gene: TRBD1

CDR3 protein: CASSQEGAGDSPLHF
CDR3 DNA: TGCGCCAGCAGCCAAGAGGGGGCAGGGGATTCACCCCTCCACTTT
V gene: TRBV4-3
clone size: .
J gene: TRBJ1-6
D gene: .

CDR3 protein: CASSVPGYTEAFF
CDR3 DNA: TGTGCCAGTAGTGTCCCGGGTTACACTGAAGCTTTCTTT
V gene: TRBV19
clone size: .
J gene: TRBJ1-1
D gene: .

CDR3 protein: CASSLARDWRVRQETQYF
CDR3 DNA: TGTGCCAGCAGCCTCGCACGGGATTGGAGGGTGCGACAAGAGACCCAGTACTTC
V gene: TRBV11-2
clone size: .
J gene: TRBJ2-5
D gene: .

CDR3 protein: CASSTRQERTGELFF
CDR3 DNA: TGTGCCAGCAGCACCAGACAGGAACGCACCGGGGAGCTGTTTTTT
V gene: TRBV7-2
clone size: .
J gene: TRBJ2-2
D gene: .